The 5 T cell receptor beta chains presented below share a single source sample, sequenced in a study of T cell repertoires in cytomegalovirus infection. TCRdb processed the reads anew with MiXCR; each CDR3 protein has one entry. The table lists more than 200,000 distinct CDR3 sequences, roughly 9% of them singletons, with over 12% in the top ten. The sequenced sample consisted of PBMCs. These receptors originate from a human donor in good health (CMV status not recorded). Some clones in this sample may be carry-over from other donors' samples.

This clonotype was found many times. The V and J genes are TRBV7-9 and TRBJ1-1, with 12 nucleotides matching TRBD1. Trimming removed 4 bases from V and 7 bases from J; junction bases left unmatched: 7. Germline CDR1 reads SEHNR; CDR2 reads FQNEAQ (reference sequence). The CDR3 is 15 amino acids. CDR3 sequence reads: CASSYRDRGRVEAFF. CDR3 bases: TGTGCCAGCAGCTACCGGGACAGGGGGCGAGTTGAAGCTTTCTTT.

This clonotype has only a few counts. The chain employs TRBV6-2 or TRBV6-3 and TRBJ1-4; 8 bases map to TRBD1. V lost 5 bases, J lost 8 bases, and 7 bases stayed unmatched. The CDR3 consists of 14 residues. CDR1 is MNHEY, CDR2 SVGEGT, per germline. CDR3 sequence: CASSPRGLKEKLFF. The DNA for the CDR3 is TGTGCCAGCAGTCCCAGGGGGCTAAAGGAAAAACTGTTTTTT.

This clonotype was counted at least ten times. The chain combines TRBV5-8 with TRBJ2-3; D perhaps matches TRBD1 (6 bases). V dropped 2 bases and J dropped 2 bases, with 12 bases sitting between them. Germline CDR1 SGHTS, CDR2 YDEGEE. The CDR3 is 15 residues long. CDR3: CASSLTGTPTDTQYF. As DNA, the CDR3 is TGTGCCAGCAGCTTAACAGGGACACCCACAGATACGCAGTATTTT.

This clonotype was counted at least ten times. The chain links TRBV20-1 to TRBJ2-3, with D perhaps TRBD1 or TRBD2 (5 bases each). Germline CDR1 reads DFQATT; CDR2 reads SNEGSKA (reference sequence). Trimming removed 6 bases from V and 3 bases from J, with 19 bases in between. The CDR3 contains 15 residues. The chain's CDR3 is CSAKQWGSGTDTQYF. CDR3 nucleotides: TGCAGTGCCAAGCAGTGGGGGTCTGGTACAGATACGCAGTATTTT.

This clonotype was recorded at least ten times. The V call is TRBV7-2, the J call TRBJ2-5, with D perhaps matching TRBD1 or TRBD2 (5 bases each). The CDR3 loop spans 14 amino acids. The V gene's germline CDR1 is SGHTA and CDR2 FQGNSA. V was clipped by 4 bases and J by 5 bases, with 14 bases between them. DNA of the CDR3: TGTGCCAGCAGCTCAAATTGGGGGTCGGAGACCCAGTACTTC. It encodes CASSSNWGSETQYF.